A single T cell receptor (beta chain) is shown here with its context. As yet, its antigen is unknown. Using immunoSEQ multiplex PCR, the repertoire was profiled, and TCRdb retains in-frame clones only, with some absent. The sample has 100,000 to 150,000 clones, about 90% seen once. The sample belongs to a study of T cell responses to AZD1222 COVID-19 vaccine. At the level of the study: Second-dose recipients at about 4 or about 12 weeks were treated as one pooled group.

The germline V gene has CDR1 SGDLS and CDR2 YYNGEE. The CDR3 totals 14 residues. V was pared by 4 bases and J by 0 bases, with 10 bases between. Regarding the study as a whole: Females made up more of the donors, who were largely white British, and clonal diversity may have come out too low. With dominance at 160-218 and 743-854, vaccine-associated CD4 TCRs spanned spike. Unmutated variant regions are reportedly the target of nearly half of TCRs that are spike-specific.

The sequence derives from an adult in good health. Sequencing used peripheral blood, obtained on day 0 of AZD1222 vaccination. The rearrangement uses TRBV9 and TRBJ1-1; the D gene is possibly TRBD1 (6 bases). CDR3 nucleotide sequence: TGTGCCAGCAGCACCAGGGACATGAACACTGAAGCTTTCTTT. This sequence encodes CASSTRDMNTEAFF.